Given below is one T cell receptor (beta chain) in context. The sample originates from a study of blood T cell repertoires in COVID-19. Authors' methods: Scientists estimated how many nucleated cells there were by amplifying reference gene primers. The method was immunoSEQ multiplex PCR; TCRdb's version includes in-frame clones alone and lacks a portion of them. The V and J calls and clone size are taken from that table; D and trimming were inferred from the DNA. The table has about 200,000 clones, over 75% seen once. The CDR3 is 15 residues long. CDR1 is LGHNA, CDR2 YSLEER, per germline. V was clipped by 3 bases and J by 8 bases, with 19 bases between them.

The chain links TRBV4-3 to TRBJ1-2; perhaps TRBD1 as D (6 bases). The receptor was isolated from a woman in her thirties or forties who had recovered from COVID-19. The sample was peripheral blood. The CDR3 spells CASSHAREQGRGYTF. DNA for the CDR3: TGCGCCAGCAGCCATGCTCGCGAACAGGGACGGGGCTACACCTTC.